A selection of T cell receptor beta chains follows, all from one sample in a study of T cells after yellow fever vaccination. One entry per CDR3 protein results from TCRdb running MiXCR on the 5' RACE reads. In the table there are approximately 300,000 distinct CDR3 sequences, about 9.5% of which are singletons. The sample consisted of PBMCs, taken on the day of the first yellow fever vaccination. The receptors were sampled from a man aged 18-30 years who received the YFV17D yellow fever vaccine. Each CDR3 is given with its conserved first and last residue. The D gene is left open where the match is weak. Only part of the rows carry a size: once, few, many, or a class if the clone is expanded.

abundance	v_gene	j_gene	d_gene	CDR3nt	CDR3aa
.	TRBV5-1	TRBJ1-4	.	TGCGCCAGCAGCTTGGGCGCGCAGCGATCTAATGAAAAACTGTTTTTT	CASSLGAQRSNEKLFF
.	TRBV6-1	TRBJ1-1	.	TGTGCCACTTCGGGACGGGAGAACACTGAAGCTTTCTTT	CATSGRENTEAFF
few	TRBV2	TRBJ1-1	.	TGTGCCAGCAGTGAAACGGGGCCGCGGGCTTTCTTT	CASSETGPRAFF
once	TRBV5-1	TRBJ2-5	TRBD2	TGCGCCAGCAGCTTGGCGGCGCGCGGGAGAGTGGCAGAGACCCAGTACTTC	CASSLAARGRVAETQYF
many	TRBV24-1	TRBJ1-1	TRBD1	TGTGCCACCAGTGATGGACCAGGGGGCCCGAACACTGAAGCTTTCTTT	CATSDGPGGPNTEAFF
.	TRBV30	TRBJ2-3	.	TGTGCCTGGAGCGCCCTTGGAGGGCCCACAGATACGCAGTATTTT	CAWSALGGPTDTQYF
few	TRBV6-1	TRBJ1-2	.	TGTGCCAGCCGCAGGGCGAGCAACTATGGCTACACCTTC	CASRRASNYGYTF
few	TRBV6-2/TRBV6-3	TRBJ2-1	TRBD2	TGTGCCAGCAGTTACACTAGCGGGGAGAACTACAATGAGCAGTTCTTC	CASSYTSGENYNEQFF
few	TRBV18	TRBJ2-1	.	TGTGCCAGCCTCAAGGGGGTCCCATACAATGAGCAGTTCTTC	CASLKGVPYNEQFF
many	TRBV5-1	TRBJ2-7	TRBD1	TGTGCCAGCAGCTTAGGGGACAGATCCTACGAGCAGTACTTC	CASSLGDRSYEQYF
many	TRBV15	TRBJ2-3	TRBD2	TGTGCCACCAGCAGGACTAGCGGGGGGGCAGATACGCAGTATTTT	CATSRTSGGADTQYF
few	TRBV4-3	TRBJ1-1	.	TGCGCCAGCAGCCAAGCAACCCCGAGGGGTGACACTGAAGCTTTCTTT	CASSQATPRGDTEAFF
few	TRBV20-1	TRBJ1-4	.	TGCAGTGCTAGCGGGACGGCTAATGAAAAACTGTTTTTT	CSASGTANEKLFF
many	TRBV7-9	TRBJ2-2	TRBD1	TGTGCCAGCAGCCCCTTCCGGGACAGGGGGACCGGGGAGCTGTTTTTT	CASSPFRDRGTGELFF
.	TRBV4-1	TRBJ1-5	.	TGCGCCAGCAGCCAAGATTGGACAGACTATAGCAATCAGCCCCAGCATTTT	CASSQDWTDYSNQPQHF
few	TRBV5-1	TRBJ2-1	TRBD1	TGCGCCAGCAGCTTGGCTGGACAGGCCTCCTACAATGAGCAGTTCTTC	CASSLAGQASYNEQFF
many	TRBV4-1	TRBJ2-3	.	TGCGCCAGCAGCCGCGGGGCTGGGGGGTTCACAGATACGCAGTATTTT	CASSRGAGGFTDTQYF
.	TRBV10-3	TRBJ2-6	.	TGTGCCATCTCCAACTCTGGGGCCAACGTCCTGACTTTC	CAISNSGANVLTF
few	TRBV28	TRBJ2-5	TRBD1	TGTGCCAGCAGTTTGTCCGGGACAGGGGAAGAGACCCAGTACTTC	CASSLSGTGEETQYF
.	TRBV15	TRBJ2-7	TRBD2	TGTGCCACCAGCCACCGACTAGCGGGGATCTACGAGCAGTACTTC	CATSHRLAGIYEQYF
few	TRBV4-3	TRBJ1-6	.	TGCGCCAGCAGCCAAGCGGGGCGCAGGTCACCCCTCCACTTT	CASSQAGRRSPLHF
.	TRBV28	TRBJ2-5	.	TGTGCCAGCAGCTTATCCGGGACACCGAATTCCCAGTACTTC	CASSLSGTPNSQYF
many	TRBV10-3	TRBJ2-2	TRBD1	TGTGCCATCAGTGAAGCCGGGACAGGGAACACCGGGGAGCTGTTTTTT	CAISEAGTGNTGELFF
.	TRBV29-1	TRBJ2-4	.	TGCAGCGTTGATATAGCCAAAAACATTCAGTACTTC	CSVDIAKNIQYF
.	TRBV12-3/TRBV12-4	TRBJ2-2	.	TGTGCCAGCAGTTTAGGGTTAGGGTGGGACACCGGGGAGCTGTTTTTT	CASSLGLGWDTGELFF
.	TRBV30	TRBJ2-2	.	TGTGCCTGGAGTGTACACAGCACCGGGGAGCTGTTTTTT	CAWSVHSTGELFF
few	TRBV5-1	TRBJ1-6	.	TGCGCCAGCAGCCTCGACTTGGGGTCACCCCTCCACTTT	CASSLDLGSPLHF
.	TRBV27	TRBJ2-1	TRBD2	TGTGCCAGCAGTTTACTAGCGGCTTCCTACAATGAGCAGTTCTTC	CASSLLAASYNEQFF
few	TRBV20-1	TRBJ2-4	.	TGCAGTGGGAAGGTGGATAAAGCCAAAAACATTCAGTACTTC	CSGKVDKAKNIQYF
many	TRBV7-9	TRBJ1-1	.	TGTGCCAGCGTTAGAACCGTCTGGGACGAAGCTTTCTTT	CASVRTVWDEAFF
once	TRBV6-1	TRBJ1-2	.	TGTGCCAGCAACGGAAGGGGCGACTATGGCTACACCTTC	CASNGRGDYGYTF
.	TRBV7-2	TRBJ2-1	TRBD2	TGTGCCAGCAGCTTCGGGGGGGAATACAATGAGCAGTTCTTC	CASSFGGEYNEQFF
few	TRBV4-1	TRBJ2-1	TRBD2	TGCGCCAGCAGCCCACCGGGACTAGCGGACAATGAGCAGTTCTTC	CASSPPGLADNEQFF
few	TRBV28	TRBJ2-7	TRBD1	TGTGCCAGCAGCAATTCCGGGACAGAAAACTACGAGCAGTACTTC	CASSNSGTENYEQYF
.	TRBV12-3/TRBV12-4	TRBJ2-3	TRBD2	TGTGCCAGCAGTGCCTGGTGGACTAGCGGGGGCAAGGCGACAGATACGCAGTATTTT	CASSAWWTSGGKATDTQYF
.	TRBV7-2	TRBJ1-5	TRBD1	TGTGCCAGCAGCCGCAACAGCGCGGGGACAGCGCATTTT	CASSRNSAGTAHF
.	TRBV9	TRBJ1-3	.	TGTGCCAGCAGCGTAGGGGGGGCTGGAAACACCATATATTTT	CASSVGGAGNTIYF
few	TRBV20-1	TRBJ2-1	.	TGCAGTGCTAGAGATTCCAGGAGGGGACGAGGCAATGAGCAGTTCTTC	CSARDSRRGRGNEQFF
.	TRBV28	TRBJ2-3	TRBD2	TGTGCCAGCAGCCCTTCTAGCGGAAACACAGATACGCAGTATTTT	CASSPSSGNTDTQYF
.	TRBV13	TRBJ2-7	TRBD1	TGTGCCAGCAGCTCCTCACAGGGGACCTACGAGCAGTACTTC	CASSSSQGTYEQYF
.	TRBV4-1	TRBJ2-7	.	TGCGCCAGCAGAGCACAGGGTTCCTACGAGCAGTACTTC	CASRAQGSYEQYF
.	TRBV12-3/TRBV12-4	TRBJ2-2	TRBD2	TGTACCATCAGTTTATGGGTAGCGGGGGGAACGAACACCGGGGAGCTGTTTTTT	CTISLWVAGGTNTGELFF
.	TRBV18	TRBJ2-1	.	TGTGCCAGCTCACCAGGTGAGGACAATGAGCAGTTCTTC	CASSPGEDNEQFF
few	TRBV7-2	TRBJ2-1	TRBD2	TGTGCCAGCAGCTCTTCTAGCGGGGGGGCGAATGAGCAGTTCTTC	CASSSSSGGANEQFF
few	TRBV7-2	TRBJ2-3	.	TGTGCCAGCAGCTCACAGTCTGGTGCCACAGATACGCAGTATTTT	CASSSQSGATDTQYF
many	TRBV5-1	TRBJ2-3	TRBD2	TGCGCCAGCAGTGTAATAGCGGGGGGGCAGGGAGATACGCAGTATTTT	CASSVIAGGQGDTQYF
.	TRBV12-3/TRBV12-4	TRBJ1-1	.	TGTGCCAGCAGCGATCCAGAGGCAGCTGAAGCTTTCTTT	CASSDPEAAEAFF
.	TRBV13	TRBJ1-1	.	TGTGCCAGCAGCTTTGGGGATGAAGCTTTCTTT	CASSFGDEAFF
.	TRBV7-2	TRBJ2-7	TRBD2	TGTGCCAGCAGCCTATATACGGGGGGGACCACCTACGAGCAGTACTTC	CASSLYTGGTTYEQYF